Below, 31 T cell receptor beta chains from the same sample are listed, as sequenced in a study of CD8 T cells in ankylosing spondylitis. Study results and limitations: A TCR beta motif of fewer than ten highly homologous variants seemed to mark ankylosing spondylitis blood.

Antigens of these TCRs are unknown. TCRdb processed the 5' RACE reads anew with MiXCR; each CDR3 protein has one entry. The sample yields about 540,000 distinct CDR3 sequences, about 12% seen once. The sample comprised blood, either unsorted or a sorted T cell fraction (not recorded which). Receptors originate from a male donor with ankylosing spondylitis.

V usage is TRBV12-3 or TRBV12-4 and J usage is TRBJ1-1; no clear D gene. V was shortened by 1 base and J by 3 bases, with 6 bases between the two germline ends. CDR3 length equals 13 residues. The CDR3 loop is CASSLERDTEAFF. DNA of the CDR3: TGTGCCAGCAGTTTAGAGCGGGACACTGAAGCTTTCTTT.

This clonotype has a handful of counts. The J gene is TRBJ1-2, the V gene TRBV5-1; D is uncertain. In germline, CDR1 is SGHRS, CDR2 YFSETQ. This CDR3 comprises 14 residues. Trimming cost V 3 bases and J 2 bases, with 11 bases left between them. The CDR3 loop is CASSYPEGNYGYTF. The CDR3 DNA reads TGCGCCAGCAGCTACCCAGAGGGCAACTATGGCTACACCTTC.

This clonotype came up a few times. The genes are TRBV11-2 and TRBJ2-1, with 9 nucleotides matching TRBD1. Germline V gene data show CDR1 as SGHAT and CDR2 as FQNNGV. The CDR3 covers 15 residues. Germline trimming cut 0 bases from V and 4 bases from J; bases unmatched to any gene: 1. The CDR3 sequence: CASSLEGTGYNEQFF. The CDR3 nucleotides are TGTGCCAGCAGCTTAGAAGGGACAGGGTACAATGAGCAGTTCTTC.

This clonotype was observed a few times. The J gene is TRBJ2-1, the V gene TRBV18; tentative D call: TRBD2 (5 bases). Per germline, CDR1 KGHSH and CDR2 LQKENI. The CDR3 is 15 residues long. Trimming removed 3 bases at V and 0 bases at J, with 9 bases between. The CDR3 coding sequence is TGTGCCAGCTCACCTCTGGGGAGCTCCTACAATGAGCAGTTCTTC. This gives the protein CASSPLGSSYNEQFF.

V usage is TRBV11-1 and J usage is TRBJ2-1; TRBD2 matches at 16 bases. CDR1 is SGHAT, CDR2 FQDESV, per germline (reference sequence). V shed 3 bases and J 6 bases; nucleotides not matched to a gene: 8. This CDR3 has 18 residues. CDR3 sequence reads: CASSFPGTSGRAGNEQFF. As DNA, the CDR3 is TGTGCCAGCAGCTTTCCCGGGACTAGCGGGAGGGCTGGCAATGAGCAGTTCTTC. The complete variable domain, with remaining parts taken from reference TRBV11-1 and TRBJ2-1, reads EAEVAQSPRYKITEKSQAVAFWCDPISGHATLYWYRQILGQGPELLVQFQDESVVDDSQLPKDRFSAERLKGVDSTLKIQPAELGDSAMYLCASSFPGTSGRAGNEQFFGPGTRLTVL.

This clonotype was counted only a few times. This chain joins TRBV5-1 and TRBJ2-2; no firm D call. CDR1 is SGHRS, CDR2 YFSETQ, per germline. V lost 1 base and J 5 bases, leaving 12 bases between the germline ends. The length of the CDR3 is 15 residues. The CDR3 sequence: CASSLRAGQTGELFF. CDR3 nucleotides: TGCGCCAGCAGCTTGAGGGCCGGGCAAACCGGGGAGCTGTTTTTT.

V is TRBV19 and J is TRBJ1-5; 10 bases line up with TRBD1. The germline gives CDR1 LNHDA, CDR2 SQIVND (reference sequence). V was clipped by 7 bases and J by 6 bases; unmatched bases: 9. The CDR3 spans 15 residues. CDR3 in amino acids: CASTLGTGVSQPQHF. The CDR3 DNA follows: TGTGCCAGTACTCTGGGGACAGGGGTCAGTCAGCCCCAGCATTTT.

The rearrangement links TRBV20-1 to TRBJ2-3; TRBD2 agrees at 13 bases. The CDR3 is 17 amino acids. Germline CDR1 DFQATT, CDR2 SNEGSKA (reference sequence). With V trimmed by 6 bases and J by 0 bases, 9 bases remained unmatched. In DNA form, the CDR3 reads TGCAGTGCCAATCCGGGACTAGCGGGGTTTAGCACAGATACGCAGTATTTT. Protein sequence: CSANPGLAGFSTDTQYF.

This rearrangement joins TRBV12-3 or TRBV12-4 to TRBJ2-1, with 8 bases aligning to TRBD2. CDR3 length equals 13 residues. The V and J ends lost 6 bases and 15 bases, in that order; junction bases with no gene match: 13. The CDR3 DNA reads as TGTGCCAGCAGCCGTAGAAGCGGGAGAGGGTTGTTCTTC. This gives the protein CASSRRSGRGLFF.

CDR3 nucleotides: TGTGCCAGCTCACGCATCGAGGTTAGTTACGAGCAGTACTTC. Residues: CASSRIEVSYEQYF. The chain carries TRBV18 and TRBJ2-7; no reliable D call. With 4 bases removed from V and 4 bases from J, the gap between germline ends came to 14 bases. Germline-derived CDR1 and CDR2 are KGHSH and LQKENI. There are 14 residues in the CDR3.

V and J are TRBV20-1 and TRBJ2-3; possibly TRBD2 for D (6 bases). This CDR3 is 12 amino acids long. V was pared by 7 bases and J by 2 bases, with 10 bases between. Germline assignment: CDR1 DFQATT and CDR2 SNEGSKA (reference sequence). The CDR3 here is CSVTSPTDTQYF. In DNA form, the CDR3 reads TGCAGTGTAACTAGCCCCACAGATACGCAGTATTTT.

This clonotype was seen more than once but under ten times. The chain recombines TRBV20-1 with TRBJ1-1; tentatively, D is TRBD1 (6 bases). With 5 bases removed from V and 5 bases from J, the gap between germline ends came to 18 bases. Germline-derived CDR1 and CDR2 are DFQATT and SNEGSKA (reference sequence). The CDR3 totals 14 residues. The CDR3 DNA follows: TGCAGTGCTCCGCCGGGGGGCAGCGGTACTGAAGCTTTCTTT. Translated, it gives CSAPPGGSGTEAFF.

This clonotype was found many times. In DNA, the CDR3 is TGTGCCAGCAGCTTAGTTGGGCTAGCAATCGATGAGCAGTTCTTC. Its translation: CASSLVGLAIDEQFF. The rearrangement joins TRBV7-2 to TRBJ2-1, with a possible D match to TRBD2 (5 bases). CDR1 is SGHTA, CDR2 FQGNSA, per germline. The CDR3 contains 15 residues. The V and J ends lost 1 base and 8 bases respectively, with 15 bases between them.

This clonotype has only a few counts. The rearrangement uses TRBV6-5 and TRBJ1-1, with 8 nucleotides matching TRBD1. V trimming: 2 bases; J trimming: 5 bases; junction bases outside the gene matches: 7. The germline gives CDR1 MNHEY, CDR2 SVGAGI. This CDR3 region has 15 residues. The CDR3: CASSYTRGLGTEAFF. The DNA for the CDR3 is TGTGCCAGCAGTTACACCAGGGGGCTTGGGACTGAAGCTTTCTTT.

This clonotype was observed a few times. This sequence joins TRBV15 and TRBJ2-1, with D possibly matching TRBD1 (5 bases). Germline loops: CDR1 LNHNV, CDR2 YYDKDF (reference sequence). This CDR3 contains 14 residues. The ends were cut back, 3 bases at V and 9 bases at J, with 15 bases in the middle. Here the CDR3 DNA reads TGTGCCACCAGCAGGATGCAGGGAATGGCTGAGCAGTTCTTC. Translating gives CATSRMQGMAEQFF.

This clonotype was seen only a few times. The rearrangement joins TRBV12-3 or TRBV12-4 to TRBJ2-4, with 10 bases identical to TRBD2. V shed 6 bases and J 13 bases; nucleotides not matched to a gene: 6. The CDR3 covers 12 residues. The CDR3 loop is CASSTAGGMQYF. The CDR3 nucleotides read TGTGCCAGCAGCACAGCGGGAGGGATGCAGTACTTC.

The table lists this clonotype with a few counts. The CDR3 loop reads CASSLDGLAGYNEQFF. The CDR3, as DNA: TGTGCCAGCAGCTTAGATGGACTAGCGGGGTACAATGAGCAGTTCTTC. V and J are TRBV7-9 and TRBJ2-1; TRBD2 matches 12 bases. The CDR3 covers 16 residues. Germline CDR1 SEHNR, CDR2 FQNEAQ (reference sequence). Trimming at V came to 1 base and at J to 4 bases, leaving 2 bases not matched to a gene.

This clonotype was found a few times. The chain uses TRBV12-3 or TRBV12-4 and TRBJ1-4; D not resolved. The CDR3 extends over 15 amino acids. The germline V and J ends were trimmed by 5 bases and 8 bases, with 18 bases remaining between them. CDR3 DNA: TGTGCCAGCAGTGTTGCCTCGGGGTCGGTGGAAAAACTGTTTTTT. It is translated as CASSVASGSVEKLFF.

The chain couples TRBV5-6 to TRBJ2-4, with 8 bases matching TRBD1. V dropped 4 bases and J dropped 8; count of bases not matched to a gene: 5. Per the germline V gene, CDR1 is SGHDT and CDR2 is YYEEEE. The CDR3 covers 13 residues. In DNA form, the CDR3 reads TGTGCCAGCAGCCGGACAGGGTTAGACATTCAGTACTTC. It encodes CASSRTGLDIQYF.

The V call is TRBV6-1, the J call TRBJ2-5, with 8 bases identical to TRBD2. V shed 3 bases and J 5 bases; nucleotides not matched to a gene: 11. Germline CDR1 MNHNS, CDR2 SASEGT. The CDR3 totals 16 residues. The CDR3 nucleotides are TGTGCCAGCAGTGACATCGGGACTAGGAGTCCCGAGACCCAGTACTTC. Translation: CASSDIGTRSPETQYF.

This clonotype was recorded at least ten times. The chain joins TRBV11-2 to TRBJ2-7, with TRBD1 matching 8 bases. The CDR3 runs 15 residues. Trimming removed 1 base from V and 0 bases from J; junction bases left unmatched: 2. Germline V gives CDR1 SGHAT, CDR2 FQNNGV. The CDR3 DNA reads TGTGCCAGCAGCTTAGCAGGGGGCAGCTCCTACGAGCAGTACGTC. Translated, it gives CASSLAGGSSYEQYV.

This clonotype was seen a few times. The V and J genes are TRBV6-5 and TRBJ2-1; TRBD2 matches 7 bases. Looked up from germline, CDR1 is MNHEY and CDR2 is SVGAGI. Germline trimming cut 4 bases from V and 0 bases from J; bases unmatched to any gene: 12. This CDR3 region has 18 residues. CDR3 in DNA: TGTGCCAGCAGTTGGCCCGCTAGCGGAGGCAGCTCCTACAATGAGCAGTTCTTC. It codes for CASSWPASGGSSYNEQFF.

This clonotype was found many times. This chain links TRBV13 with TRBJ2-3; D is unresolved. The CDR3 loop spans 13 amino acids. Germline loops: CDR1 PRHDT, CDR2 FYEKMQ (reference sequence). Trimming removed 5 bases from V and 2 bases from J, with 8 bases in between. CDR3 nucleotide sequence: TGTGCCAGCAGCCCAGGAGTCACAGATACGCAGTATTTT. Encoded protein: CASSPGVTDTQYF.

This clonotype was recorded many times. The rearrangement uses TRBV29-1 and TRBJ2-3, with D maybe TRBD2 (5 bases). V lost 1 base and J lost 1, with 6 bases in between. Germline loops: CDR1 SQVTM, CDR2 ANQGSEA. The CDR3 extends over 13 amino acids. The CDR3 sequence: CSVEAGGTDTQYF. In DNA, the CDR3 is TGCAGCGTTGAAGCCGGGGGCACAGATACGCAGTATTTT.

This clonotype has more than one count but fewer than ten. The genes are TRBV11-1 and TRBJ2-1; TRBD2 aligns across 10 bases. J gave up 4 bases and V 5 bases, and 5 bases lay outside the gene matches. The CDR3 sequence is 15 residues long. The germline V gene encodes CDR1 SGHAT and CDR2 FQDESV (reference sequence). This chain's CDR3 is CASSPSGSWYNEQFF. DNA for the CDR3: TGTGCCAGCAGCCCTAGCGGGAGTTGGTACAATGAGCAGTTCTTC. The full variable domain, its missing parts supplied by reference TRBV11-1 and TRBJ2-1, is EAEVAQSPRYKITEKSQAVAFWCDPISGHATLYWYRQILGQGPELLVQFQDESVVDDSQLPKDRFSAERLKGVDSTLKIQPAELGDSAMYLCASSPSGSWYNEQFFGPGTRLTVL.

The chain links TRBV25-1 to TRBJ2-3, with D unresolved. Germline V CDR1 and CDR2: MGHDK, SYGVNS. CDR3 length equals 13 residues. Trimming stripped 3 bases from V and 3 bases from J, with 7 bases between. CDR3 residues: CASSDANTDTQYF. The CDR3 DNA reads TGTGCCAGCAGTGATGCAAATACAGATACGCAGTATTTT.

The chain combines TRBV3-1 with TRBJ1-2, with 7 bases fitting TRBD1. With V trimmed by 4 bases and J by 8 bases, 13 bases remained unmatched. Germline CDR1 LGHDT, CDR2 YNNKEL (reference sequence). The CDR3 is 15 residues long. As DNA, the CDR3 is TGTGCCAGCAGCCGCGCCACCGGGACAGAAAGGGGCTACACCTTC. Translating gives CASSRATGTERGYTF.

This clonotype was observed a few times. The chain employs TRBV5-1 and TRBJ2-2; D remains unclear. CDR3 size: 14 residues. Trimming took 1 base from V and 3 from J, leaving 7 bases between them. Germline V gives CDR1 SGHRS, CDR2 YFSETQ. This CDR3 reads CASSLLRDTGELFF. CDR3 nucleotide sequence: TGCGCCAGCAGCTTGCTCCGAGACACCGGGGAGCTGTTTTTT.

The chain has TRBV20-1 and TRBJ2-1; 7 positions match TRBD2. Losses at the gene ends were 5 bases for V and 0 bases for J; bases not matched to a gene: 13. The CDR3 runs 17 residues. CDR1 is DFQATT, CDR2 SNEGSKA, per germline (reference sequence). CDR3 residues: CSAWGRRGGSSYNEQFF. In DNA form, the CDR3 reads TGCAGTGCTTGGGGGAGGCGAGGCGGGAGCTCCTACAATGAGCAGTTCTTC.

This clonotype was seen at least ten times. J is TRBJ2-3 and V is TRBV14; 7 nucleotides agree with TRBD1. CDR1 is SGHDN, CDR2 FVKESK, per germline. The CDR3 is 14 residues long. The junction had 6 bases not matched to a gene; V was cut back by 7 bases and J by 2 bases. CDR3 DNA: TGTGCCAGCACCTACGGGACAGCCACAGATACGCAGTATTTT. It encodes CASTYGTATDTQYF.

The J gene is TRBJ2-1, the V gene TRBV11-2, with TRBD2 identical over 12 bases. The CDR3 has 21 amino acids. Looked up from germline, CDR1 is SGHAT and CDR2 is FQNNGV. The J segment lost 1 base and the V segment lost 0 bases, leaving 13 bases of the junction unmatched. CDR3 DNA sequence: TGTGCCAGCAGCTTAGATGCGGCTAGCGGGAGGGTAGTTGGTTCCTACAATGAGCAGTTCTTC. Translation gives CASSLDAASGRVVGSYNEQFF.